The subject of this entry is one T cell receptor (beta chain). TCRdb's copy holds only in-frame clones and misses some; the assay was immunoSEQ multiplex PCR. The sample has fewer than 300,000 clones; approximately 88% are singletons. This CDR3 is built from 23 residues. Germline assignment: CDR1 SNHLY and CDR2 FYNNEI. V was pared by 2 bases and J by 0 bases, with 17 bases of the junction left unmatched. The data were taken from a study of cytomegalovirus exposure and HLA in healthy donors. The rearrangement uses TRBV2 and TRBJ2-6, with 12 nucleotides matching TRBD2. Sequenced: PBMCs. This receptor was obtained from a woman aged 18-35 years in good health and CMV-seronegative. The CDR3 spells CASSEKLRAGLAGLSSGANVLTF. The DNA of the CDR3 is TGTGCCAGCAGTGAAAAATTACGAGCAGGACTAGCGGGGCTTAGCTCTGGGGCCAACGTCCTGACTTTC. Full variable domain (remainder filled in from reference TRBV2 and TRBJ2-6): EPEVTQTPSHQVTQMGQEVILRCVPISNHLYFYWYRQILGQKVEFLVSFYNNEISEKSEIFDDQFSVERPDGSNFTLKIRSTKLEDSAMYFCASSEKLRAGLAGLSSGANVLTFGAGSRLTVL.